This T cell receptor (beta chain) was sequenced in a study of blood T cells in healthy people across ages. This CDR3 region has 14 residues. CDR1 is SQVTM and CDR2 is ANQGSEA in the germline V gene. V lost 1 base and J lost 4, with 13 bases in between. Then a second PCR, running roughly 7 to 12 cycles, was carried out with a sample-barcoded 5' primer and a J-beta primer mix. TCRdb re-called the 5' RACE reads through MiXCR, storing one row per CDR3 protein. Of 800,000 to 900,000 distinct CDR3 sequences listed, around 68% were seen once; the top ten hold roughly a quarter. This TCR came from a man aged 30 to 45 in good health. The sample consisted of blood. V gene TRBV29-1 combines with J gene TRBJ1-2, with a possible D match to TRBD1 (5 bases). The CDR3 here is CSVEGSRQGYGYTF. The CDR3 DNA reads as TGCAGCGTTGAAGGATCCAGGCAGGGCTATGGCTACACCTTC.